This TCR beta chain was profiled in a study of cytomegalovirus exposure and HLA in healthy donors. The CDR3 is made up of 16 amino acids. Germline-derived CDR1 and CDR2 are KGHSH and LQKENI. The ends lost 3 bases at V and 2 bases at J; junction bases unmatched: 7. Both 60 Vbeta primers and 13 Jbeta primers went into the PCR. Method: immunoSEQ multiplex PCR; TCRdb's copy keeps in-frame clones and lacks some. The sample records some 180,000 clones, around three quarters being singletons. V is TRBV18 and J is TRBJ1-5, with TRBD1 matching over 7 bases. The sample consisted of PBMCs. The TCR was taken from a woman in her thirties in good health and CMV-seronegative. The CDR3 nucleotides read TGTGCCAGCTCACCCTCGACAGGGTACGGCAATCAGCCCCAGCATTTT. Its protein product is CASSPSTGYGNQPQHF. Complete variable domain (other parts from reference TRBV18 and TRBJ1-5): NAGVMQNPRHLVRRRGQEARLRCSPMKGHSHVYWYRQLPEEGLKFMVYLQKENIIDESGMPKERFSAEFPKEGPSILRIQQVVRGDSAAYFCASSPSTGYGNQPQHFGDGTRLSIL.